A single sample is the source of the 9 T cell receptor beta chains below, sequenced in a study of patients and donors after allogeneic stem cell transplantation. A single record per CDR3 protein comes from TCRdb applying MiXCR to the RT-PCR reads. Altogether approximately 200,000 distinct CDR3 sequences are present, more than 35% being singletons, with the ten largest covering roughly 12%. Sequenced input: blood, either unsorted or a sorted T cell fraction (not recorded which). Source of these receptors: a human donor who was either an allogeneic HSCT recipient or a stem cell or donor lymphocyte infusion donor (not recorded which). It is not recorded whose cells these are; they may come from a transplant donor.

The CDR3 DNA sequence: TGTGCCAGCAGTTTTACCACCTATGGCTACACCTTC. It is translated as CASSFTTYGYTF. The J gene is TRBJ1-2, the V gene TRBV12-3 or TRBV12-4, with D hard to call. The CDR3 is made up of 12 amino acids. Trimming shortened V by 3 bases and J by 4 bases, and 6 bases separated the two germline ends.

The table lists this clonotype with a few counts. The chain carries TRBV7-9 and TRBJ1-6; 8 bases map to TRBD1. Trimming took 1 base from V and 10 from J; bases not matched to a gene: 3. This CDR3 spans 14 amino acids. From germline, CDR1 is SEHNR and CDR2 FQNEAQ (reference sequence). CDR3 in amino acids: CASSLGTGNSPLHF. In DNA, the CDR3 is TGTGCCAGCAGCTTAGGGACAGGGAACTCACCCCTCCACTTT.

The chain joins TRBV27 to TRBJ1-2; 7 nucleotides match TRBD1. The CDR3 contains 15 residues. V lost 4 bases and J lost 0; bases outside the gene matches: 5. CDR1 is MNHEY and CDR2 is SMNVEV in the germline V gene (reference sequence). The CDR3 region has the DNA TGTGCCAGCAGTTACACCGGGACAGCTAACTATGGCTACACCTTC. Translation: CASSYTGTANYGYTF.

There are a few counts of this clonotype. This chain uses TRBV5-5 with TRBJ2-1; D is possibly TRBD1 (5 bases). Looked up from germline, CDR1 is SGHKS and CDR2 is YYEKEE (reference sequence). Trimming stripped 0 bases from V and 0 bases from J, with 10 bases between. The CDR3 length is 16 residues. The CDR3 sequence is CASSLEVRDSYNEQFF. The CDR3 DNA follows: TGTGCCAGCAGCTTGGAGGTCAGGGACTCCTACAATGAGCAGTTCTTC.

V and J are TRBV12-3 or TRBV12-4 and TRBJ1-1, with D hard to call. The germline V and J ends were trimmed by 3 bases and 3 bases, with 8 bases remaining between them. The CDR3 is made up of 13 amino acids. CDR3 loop: CASSFNSHTEAFF. CDR3 DNA sequence: TGTGCCAGCAGTTTCAACTCCCACACTGAAGCTTTCTTT.

The chain recombines TRBV20-1 with TRBJ1-1; D gene unclear. Germline V gene sequence: CDR1 DFQATT, CDR2 SNEGSKA (reference sequence). The CDR3 is made up of 10 amino acids. V was shortened by 5 bases and J by 11 bases, with 12 bases between the two germline ends. The CDR3 DNA reads as TGCAGTGCTGAACGGGAGGTGGCTTTCTTT. Translating it yields CSAEREVAFF.

The chain is built from TRBV6-2 or TRBV6-3 and TRBJ1-6, with D possibly matching TRBD1 (6 bases). Germline CDR1 and CDR2: MNHEY and SVGEGT. V shed 6 bases and J shed 8 bases, with 14 bases lying between them. CDR3 length: 14 amino acids. In DNA, the CDR3 is TGTGCCAGCAGGTACAGGGATATGGATTCACCCCTCCACTTT. Amino acid sequence: CASRYRDMDSPLHF.

The chain couples TRBV6-6 to TRBJ1-6; 8 bases are shared with TRBD1. CDR3 size: 15 residues. Germline CDR1 and CDR2: MNHNY and SVGAGI (reference sequence). Trimming at V came to 5 bases and at J to 9 bases, leaving 9 bases not matched to a gene. CDR3: CASSGTTGVGSPLHF. In DNA, the CDR3 is TGTGCCAGCAGTGGAACGACAGGGGTCGGTTCACCCCTCCACTTT.

This rearrangement joins TRBV20-1 to TRBJ1-4; possible D gene TRBD1, 5 bases. Between the trimmed V and J ends, which lost 2 bases and 6 bases, there was a span of 16 bases. CDR1 and CDR2 from the germline V gene are DFQATT and SNEGSKA (reference sequence). This CDR3 has 15 residues. CDR3 nucleotides: TGCAGTGCTAGACCCCGATACAGGACCTATGAAAAACTGTTTTTT. Its protein is CSARPRYRTYEKLFF.